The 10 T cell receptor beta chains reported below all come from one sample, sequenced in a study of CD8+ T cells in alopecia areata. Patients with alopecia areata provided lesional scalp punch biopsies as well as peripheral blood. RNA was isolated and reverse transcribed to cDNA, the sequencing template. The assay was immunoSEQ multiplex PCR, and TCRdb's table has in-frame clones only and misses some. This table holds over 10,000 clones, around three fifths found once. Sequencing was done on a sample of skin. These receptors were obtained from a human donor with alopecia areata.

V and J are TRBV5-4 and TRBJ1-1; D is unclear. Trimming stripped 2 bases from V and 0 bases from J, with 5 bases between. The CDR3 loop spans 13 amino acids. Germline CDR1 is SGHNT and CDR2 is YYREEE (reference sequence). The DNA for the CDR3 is TGTGCCAGCAGCTTAGTTATGAACACTGAAGCTTTCTTT. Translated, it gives CASSLVMNTEAFF.

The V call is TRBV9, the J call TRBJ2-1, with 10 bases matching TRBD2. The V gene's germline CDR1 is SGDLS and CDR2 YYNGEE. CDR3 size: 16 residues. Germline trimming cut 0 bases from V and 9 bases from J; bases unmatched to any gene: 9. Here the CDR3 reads CASSVGGSGRWGEQFF. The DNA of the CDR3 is TGTGCCAGCAGCGTAGGTGGTAGCGGGAGGTGGGGTGAGCAGTTCTTC.

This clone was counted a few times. CDR3 sequence reads: CASSRLRGLWFF. DNA of the CDR3: TGTGCCAGCAGCCGCCTGCGGGGCTTGTGGTTTTTT. V and J are TRBV28 and TRBJ2-2, with D tentatively TRBD2 (6 bases). The CDR3 is made up of 12 amino acids. Trimming removed 6 bases from V and 16 bases from J, with 18 bases in between. The germline CDR1 and CDR2 sequences are MDHEN and SYDVKM. Full variable domain (remainder filled in from reference TRBV28 and TRBJ2-2): DVKVTQSSRYLVKRTGEKVFLECVQDMDHENMFWYRQDPGLGLRLIYFSYDVKMKEKGDIPEGYSVSREKKERFSLILESASTNQTSMYLCASSRLRGLWFFGEGSRLTVL.

In DNA form, the CDR3 reads TGTGCCAGCAGTTTCCGGCCCTCGATAGATGGCTACACCTTC. Translation gives CASSFRPSIDGYTF. The chain combines TRBV27 with TRBJ1-2; no definite D call. Trimming removed 3 bases from V and 6 bases from J, with 14 bases in between. Looked up from germline, CDR1 is MNHEY and CDR2 is SMNVEV (reference sequence). CDR3 length equals 14 residues.

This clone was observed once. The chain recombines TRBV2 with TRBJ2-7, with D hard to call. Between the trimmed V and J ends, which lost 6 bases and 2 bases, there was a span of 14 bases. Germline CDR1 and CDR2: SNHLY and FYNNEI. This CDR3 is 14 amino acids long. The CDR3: CASRYQTFPYEQYF. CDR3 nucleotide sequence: TGTGCCAGCAGGTACCAAACCTTCCCCTACGAGCAGTACTTC.

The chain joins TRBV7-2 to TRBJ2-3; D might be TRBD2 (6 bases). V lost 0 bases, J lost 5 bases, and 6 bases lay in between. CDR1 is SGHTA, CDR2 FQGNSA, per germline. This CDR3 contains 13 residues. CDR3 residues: CASSLAEGDTQYF. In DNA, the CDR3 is TGTGCCAGCAGCTTAGCGGAGGGAGATACGCAGTATTTT.

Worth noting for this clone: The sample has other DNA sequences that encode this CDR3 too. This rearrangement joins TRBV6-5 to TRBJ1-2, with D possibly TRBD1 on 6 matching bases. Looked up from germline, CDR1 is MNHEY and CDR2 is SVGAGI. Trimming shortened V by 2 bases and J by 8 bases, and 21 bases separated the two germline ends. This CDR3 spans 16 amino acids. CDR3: CASSYIRAGGGGGYTF. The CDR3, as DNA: TGTGCCAGCAGTTACATTAGGGCCGGAGGGGGGGGAGGCTACACCTTC.

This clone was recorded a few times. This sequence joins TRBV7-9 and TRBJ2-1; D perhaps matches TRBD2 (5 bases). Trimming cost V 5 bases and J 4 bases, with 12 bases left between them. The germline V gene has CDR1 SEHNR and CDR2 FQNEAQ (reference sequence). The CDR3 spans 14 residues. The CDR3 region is CASSQDSIYNEQFF. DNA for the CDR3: TGTGCCAGCAGCCAGGACTCAATTTACAATGAGCAGTTCTTC.

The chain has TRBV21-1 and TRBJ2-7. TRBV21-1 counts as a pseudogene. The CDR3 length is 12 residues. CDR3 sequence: CASWAGNYEQYF. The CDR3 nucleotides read TGTGCCAGCTGGGCTGGGAACTACGAGCAGTACTTC.

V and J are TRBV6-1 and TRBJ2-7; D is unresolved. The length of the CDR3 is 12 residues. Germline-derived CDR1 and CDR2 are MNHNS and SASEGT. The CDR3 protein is CALSRMYHEQYF. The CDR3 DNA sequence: TGTGCTCTTTCGAGGATGTACCACGAGCAGTACTTC.